Here is one T cell receptor (beta chain) with its context. Trimming removed 3 bases from V and 4 bases from J; junction bases left unmatched: 6. The CDR3 spans 15 residues. The germline V gene encodes CDR1 MNHEY and CDR2 SVGAGI. The data were taken from a study of PD-L1 blockade in urothelial cancer. Time point meaning: pretreatment peripheral blood. Locally advanced or metastatic urothelial carcinoma affected the patients. Sequencing was performed with immunoSEQ multiplex PCR; in TCRdb, only in-frame clones are kept and a portion is missing. The table records 45,000 to 55,000 clones, about four fifths of them present only once.

Material: PBMCs, obtained around atezolizumab (anti-PD-L1) treatment. The TCR sequence derives from a man between 70 and 80 years old with urothelial cancer. This chain joins TRBV6-5 and TRBJ2-7; TRBD2 aligns across 10 bases. The CDR3 coding sequence is TGTGCCAGCAGTTATTCGGGACTAGCGTCTTACGAGCAGTACTTC. Translation: CASSYSGLASYEQYF.